This is a list of T cell receptor beta chains from one sample in a study of breast tumors, draining lymph nodes, adjacent tissues. TCRdb itself ran the multiplex PCR reads through MiXCR, one entry per CDR3 protein. Of some 150,000 distinct CDR3 sequences in the sample, approximately 20% are singletons; the top ten hold 2.5% to 3%. Sequencing was carried out using axillary lymph node tissue. These receptors came from a female donor with breast cancer. Some clones in this sample may be carry-over from other donors' samples. Each CDR3 is given with its conserved first and last residue. The D gene is left open where the match is weak. The size entry is marked missing in some rows and otherwise reads once, few, many or a size class.

J gene	clone size	D gene	V gene	CDR3 protein	CDR3 DNA
TRBJ2-1	many	NA	TRBV12-3/TRBV12-4	CASSHRRNNEQFF	TGTGCCAGCAGCCACCGGAGGAACAATGAGCAGTTCTTC
TRBJ2-5	many	TRBD1	TRBV11-2	CASSYRGLETQYF	TGTGCCAGCAGCTACAGGGGTCTAGAGACCCAGTACTTC
TRBJ2-2	NA	NA	TRBV28	CASMRYANTGELFF	TGTGCCAGCATGAGGTACGCGAACACCGGGGAGCTGTTTTTT
TRBJ2-1	many	TRBD2	TRBV30	CAWRGGHYNEQFF	TGTGCCTGGAGGGGAGGGCACTACAATGAGCAGTTCTTC
TRBJ2-3	many	TRBD2	TRBV29-1	CSPLRRAGGRDTQYF	TGCAGCCCCCTTCGGAGGGCGGGAGGGCGAGATACGCAGTATTTT
TRBJ2-5	many	TRBD2	TRBV20-1	CSASGTSGRRTQYF	TGCAGTGCTAGTGGGACTAGCGGGAGGAGGACCCAGTACTTC
TRBJ2-7	many	NA	TRBV2	CASSDWDEQYF	TGTGCCAGCAGTGACTGGGACGAGCAGTACTTC
TRBJ2-7	many	TRBD1	TRBV20-1	CSARVHRGSSYEQYF	TGCAGTGCTAGAGTGCACAGGGGGAGCTCCTACGAGCAGTACTTC
TRBJ2-7	many	NA	TRBV7-2	CASSDQGRLTYEQYF	TGTGCCAGCAGCGACCAGGGGAGGTTAACGTACGAGCAGTACTTC
TRBJ2-2	many	NA	TRBV29-1	CSVVVAGRTNTGELFF	TGCAGCGTTGTTGTGGCCGGTCGCACGAACACCGGGGAGCTGTTTTTT
TRBJ2-7	many	TRBD2	TRBV30	CAYTGTSSYEQYF	TGTGCCTACACCGGGACTAGCTCCTACGAGCAGTACTTC
TRBJ2-2	few	TRBD1	TRBV30	CAWALISGGNTGELFF	TGTGCCTGGGCTTTGATTTCAGGGGGGAACACCGGGGAGCTGTTTTTT
TRBJ2-1	many	TRBD2	TRBV4-1	CASSRGLAETYNEQFF	TGCGCCAGCAGCCGCGGACTAGCGGAGACCTACAATGAGCAGTTCTTC
TRBJ2-1	NA	TRBD2	TRBV18	CASSRLAGTLNEQFF	TGTGCCAGCTCACGACTAGCGGGGACCCTCAATGAGCAGTTCTTC
TRBJ2-7	many	NA	TRBV15	CATKTRVWVEGEQYF	TGTGCCACCAAAACGAGGGTATGGGTGGAGGGGGAGCAGTACTTC
TRBJ1-3	few	NA	TRBV28	CASSLFGLGNTIYF	TGTGCCAGCAGTTTATTTGGGTTAGGAAACACCATATATTTT
TRBJ2-1	many	NA	TRBV6-5	CASSLVGEQFF	TGTGCCAGCAGCCTCGTAGGGGAGCAGTTCTTC
TRBJ2-1	many	NA	TRBV6-5	CASSQLGFEQFF	TGTGCCAGCAGCCAGCTAGGCTTTGAGCAGTTCTTC
TRBJ1-4	many	NA	TRBV6-2/TRBV6-3	CASSPSPDRRSNEKLFF	TGTGCCAGCAGCCCATCCCCGGACAGAAGATCTAATGAAAAACTGTTTTTT
TRBJ1-6	NA	NA	TRBV10-1	CASSPGSNSPLHF	TGCGCCAGCAGTCCAGGGAGTAATTCACCCCTCCACTTT
TRBJ2-3	many	NA	TRBV13	CASSYLGGGSTDTQYF	TGTGCCAGCAGTTACCTCGGGGGTGGGAGCACAGATACGCAGTATTTT
TRBJ2-4	few	TRBD2	TRBV19	CASSFGGSRGNIQYF	TGTGCCAGTAGTTTTGGCGGGAGTAGGGGAAACATTCAGTACTTC
TRBJ2-7	NA	TRBD1	TRBV6-5	CASSSTGGVYERYF	TGTGCCAGCAGTTCAACAGGGGGCGTCTACGAGCGGTACTTC
TRBJ2-1	many	NA	TRBV7-9	CASSLHSTGTSGYNEQFF	TGTGCCAGCAGCTTACACTCCACTGGGACATCGGGTTACAATGAGCAGTTCTTC
TRBJ1-2	many	NA	TRBV7-2	CASSAPPANYGYTF	TGTGCCAGCAGCGCCCCTCCAGCCAACTATGGCTACACCTTC
TRBJ2-1	many	NA	TRBV12-3/TRBV12-4	CASSSQAGESSYNEQFF	TGTGCCAGCAGTTCACAAGCGGGCGAAAGCTCCTACAATGAGCAGTTCTTC
TRBJ1-2	many	TRBD1	TRBV15	CATSRDLTGFYGYTF	TGTGCCACCAGCAGAGACCTGACAGGGTTCTATGGCTACACCTTC
TRBJ2-1	many	TRBD2	TRBV5-6	CASSAPGRGPASGYNEQFF	TGTGCCAGCAGCGCACCGGGCAGGGGACCGGCTAGCGGGTACAATGAGCAGTTCTTC
TRBJ2-1	few	TRBD2	TRBV28	CASPPLAGGLNEQFF	TGTGCCAGCCCCCCCCTAGCGGGAGGGCTCAATGAGCAGTTCTTC
TRBJ2-5	many	NA	TRBV6-6	CASQIAGLETQYF	TGTGCCAGTCAAATAGCAGGACTCGAGACCCAGTACTTC
TRBJ2-3	many	NA	TRBV19	CASTPQGLADTQYF	TGTGCCAGTACCCCCCAGGGGTTAGCGGATACGCAGTATTTT
TRBJ2-2	few	NA	TRBV12-3/TRBV12-4	CASSFSRNTGELFF	TGTGCCAGCAGTTTCTCCAGAAACACCGGGGAGCTGTTTTTT
TRBJ2-7	many	TRBD1	TRBV7-8	CASSVGQGVSEQYF	TGTGCCAGCAGCGTGGGACAGGGGGTCAGCGAGCAGTACTTC
TRBJ2-7	many	NA	TRBV5-1	CASSLVEGDYEQYF	TGCGCCAGCAGCTTGGTAGAGGGTGACTACGAGCAGTACTTC
TRBJ1-1	NA	NA	TRBV2	CASSEDRHTEAFF	TGTGCCAGCAGTGAAGACAGGCACACTGAAGCTTTCTTT
TRBJ2-2	many	TRBD1	TRBV7-3	CASSQSAGGTGELFF	TGTGCCAGCAGCCAAAGTGCAGGGGGCACCGGGGAGCTGTTTTTT
TRBJ2-7	many	TRBD1	TRBV6-2/TRBV6-3	CASRPGQGSEQYF	TGTGCCAGCAGACCGGGACAGGGATCCGAGCAGTACTTC
TRBJ1-1	few	NA	TRBV6-1	CASSEAQGTEAFF	TGTGCCAGCAGTGAGGCGCAGGGTACTGAAGCTTTCTTT
TRBJ2-3	many	NA	TRBV20-1	CSAPGPGDTQYF	TGCAGTGCCCCGGGTCCAGGAGATACGCAGTATTTT
TRBJ2-7	many	TRBD1	TRBV4-1	CASSQEPGQGYEQYF	TGCGCCAGCAGCCAAGAACCGGGACAGGGCTACGAGCAGTACTTC
TRBJ1-2	many	NA	TRBV6-6	CASSSETPGVADYGYTF	TGTGCCAGCAGTTCGGAAACTCCCGGGGTAGCGGACTATGGCTACACCTTC
TRBJ1-3	many	NA	TRBV6-1	CASSLVGANSGNTIYF	TGTGCCAGCAGCCTGGTGGGGGCTAACTCTGGAAACACCATATATTTT
TRBJ2-2	many	TRBD2	TRBV12-3/TRBV12-4	CASSLGGYGGELFF	TGTGCCAGCAGTTTGGGGGGGTACGGCGGGGAGCTGTTTTTT
TRBJ1-2	many	NA	TRBV7-2	CASSPTNYGYTF	TGTGCCAGCAGCCCAACCAACTATGGCTACACCTTC
TRBJ1-5	many	NA	TRBV7-6	CASSLEEGGNQPQHF	TGTGCCAGCAGCTTAGAGGAGGGAGGCAATCAGCCCCAGCATTTT
TRBJ1-6	many	TRBD1	TRBV7-6	CASSPRQGYNSPLHF	TGTGCCAGCAGCCCGCGACAGGGCTATAATTCACCCCTCCACTTT
TRBJ1-3	many	NA	TRBV5-4	CASSLSGSLSGNTIYF	TGTGCCAGCAGCTTGAGTGGCAGTCTCTCTGGAAACACCATATATTTT
TRBJ2-3	many	NA	TRBV9	CASSVRGSTDTQYF	TGTGCCAGCAGCGTACGGGGGAGCACAGATACGCAGTATTTT
TRBJ2-3	many	NA	TRBV5-6	CASIPYPSSTDTQYF	TGTGCCAGCATCCCTTATCCCTCTAGCACAGATACGCAGTATTTT
TRBJ2-2	NA	TRBD2	TRBV20-1	CSASWGLAGVNGELPF	TGCAGTGCTAGCTGGGGACTAGCGGGAGTTAACGGGGAGCTGCCTTTT